This record covers a single T cell receptor (beta chain). Antigen: not known. The data are from a study of cytomegalovirus exposure and HLA in healthy donors. Overall study results and limits: The study carried out a later analysis of TCR beta sequences. It associated 16,951 of them with specific HLA alleles at a false discovery rate of 0.05. Several top significant clusters appeared, in a later analysis, to be linked to common viral pathogens. While the bulk of TCR sequences proved rare, some public TCRs turned up in many donors.

The PCR contained 60 Vbeta and 13 Jbeta primers. In the original analysis: Later, tens of millions of unique TCR beta chains were counted in an analysis, and about 12 million of them were shared. Measured with immunoSEQ multiplex PCR; TCRdb has only the in-frame clones, and not every one. Clonal size and the V and J genes are those of that table, whereas D and trimming came from the DNA. This repertoire shows 85,000 to 100,000 clones, 81% found once; its top ten account for about 1.2%. Per the germline V gene, CDR1 is LNHNV and CDR2 is YYDKDF (reference sequence). The CDR3 totals 15 residues. V was clipped by 8 bases and J by 1 base, with 14 bases between them.

The clonotype originates from a girl aged 2-10 years in good health and CMV-seropositive. Specimen: PBMCs. This chain joins TRBV15 and TRBJ2-2; the D gene is possibly TRBD1 (5 bases). In nucleotides, the CDR3 is TGTGCCACCGAGATAGACAGATTGAACACCGGGGAGCTGTTTTTT. The encoded protein is CATEIDRLNTGELFF. Based on the CDR3 plus reference TRBV15 and TRBJ2-2, the full variable domain is DAMVIQNPRYQVTQFGKPVTLSCSQTLNHNVMYWYQQKSSQAPKLLFHYYDKDFNNEADTPDNFQSRRPNTSFCFLDIRSPGLGDTAMYLCATEIDRLNTGELFFGEGSRLTVL.